Listed below are T cell receptor beta chains from one sample, sequenced in a study of regulatory T cells in long-lasting Graves disease. TCRdb independently ran MiXCR on the multiplex PCR reads; one entry per CDR3 protein. The sample gives some 500,000 distinct CDR3 sequences, about 16% of which show up once; roughly 25% is in the top ten. These data were also reused for a study on T cells in Graves' hyperthyroidism and ophthalmopathy.

The material sequenced was peripheral blood mononuclear cells (PBMCs), taken at new diagnosis, from a patient treated with antithyroid drugs. The receptors come from a woman aged 35 to 59 with Graves disease. Each CDR3 is given with its conserved first and last residue. The order of the fields is clone size, V gene, J gene, D gene, CDR3 DNA, CDR3 protein. A D gene is named only where the DNA matches it firmly. Rows give clone size only sometimes, using once, few, many, or a class for an expanded clone.

abundance: few; v_gene: TRBV12-3/TRBV12-4; j_gene: TRBJ1-3; d_gene: NA; CDR3nt: TGTGCCAGCAGCCCCGACCGGCTCTCTGGAAACACCATATATTTT; CDR3aa: CASSPDRLSGNTIYF
abundance: many; v_gene: TRBV6-5; j_gene: TRBJ1-5; d_gene: NA; CDR3nt: TGTGCCAGCAGTTACCCCGGCGGAGGAAGCCAGCCCCAGCATTTT; CDR3aa: CASSYPGGGSQPQHF
abundance: NA; v_gene: TRBV7-8; j_gene: TRBJ2-1; d_gene: TRBD1; CDR3nt: TGTGCCAGCAGCTTAGCCCGGACAGGGCGTCGCTACAATGAGCAGTTCTTC; CDR3aa: CASSLARTGRRYNEQFF
abundance: NA; v_gene: TRBV27; j_gene: TRBJ2-1; d_gene: NA; CDR3nt: TGTGCCAGCAGTCTAACCCGGCACAGGGTAGATGAGCAGTTCTTC; CDR3aa: CASSLTRHRVDEQFF
abundance: NA; v_gene: TRBV20-1; j_gene: TRBJ2-1; d_gene: TRBD2; CDR3nt: TGCAGTGCTGCCCAAACTAGCGGGAGATACAATGAGCAGTTCTTC; CDR3aa: CSAAQTSGRYNEQFF
abundance: few; v_gene: TRBV20-1; j_gene: TRBJ2-2; d_gene: NA; CDR3nt: TGCAGTGCTAATTTAGCGAACACCGGGGAGCTGTTTTTT; CDR3aa: CSANLANTGELFF
abundance: few; v_gene: TRBV6-1; j_gene: TRBJ1-2; d_gene: NA; CDR3nt: TGTGCCAGCAAAGAGGGCCTTGGCTACACCTTC; CDR3aa: CASKEGLGYTF
abundance: NA; v_gene: TRBV6-1; j_gene: TRBJ1-1; d_gene: NA; CDR3nt: TGTGCCAGTAAAACAGGGAGGACTGAAGCTTTCTTT; CDR3aa: CASKTGRTEAFF
abundance: NA; v_gene: TRBV6-2/TRBV6-3; j_gene: TRBJ2-6; d_gene: NA; CDR3nt: TGTGCCAGCAGTCACGACAGGACTGCTCTGACGGCCAACGTCCTGACTTTC; CDR3aa: CASSHDRTALTANVLTF
abundance: many; v_gene: TRBV7-6; j_gene: TRBJ2-1; d_gene: NA; CDR3nt: TGTGCCAGCAGCTGGCGACTCCCTCCTTGGGAGGAGCAGTTCTTC; CDR3aa: CASSWRLPPWEEQFF
abundance: many; v_gene: TRBV18; j_gene: TRBJ2-7; d_gene: NA; CDR3nt: TGTGCCAGCTCACCCTGGGGGGAGGACGAGCAGTACTTC; CDR3aa: CASSPWGEDEQYF
abundance: NA; v_gene: TRBV2; j_gene: TRBJ2-1; d_gene: TRBD2; CDR3nt: TGTGCCAGCAGTCGAGGTAGCGGGGGGACCTACAATGAGCAGTTCTTC; CDR3aa: CASSRGSGGTYNEQFF
abundance: many; v_gene: TRBV27; j_gene: TRBJ1-1; d_gene: NA; CDR3nt: TGTGCCAGCAGTTTAGTCTGGGGGGACACTGAAGCTTTCTTT; CDR3aa: CASSLVWGDTEAFF
abundance: many; v_gene: TRBV2; j_gene: TRBJ1-5; d_gene: NA; CDR3nt: TGTGCCAGTAACACATATAGCAATCAGCCCCAGCATTTT; CDR3aa: CASNTYSNQPQHF
abundance: NA; v_gene: TRBV27; j_gene: TRBJ2-3; d_gene: TRBD2; CDR3nt: TGTGCCAGCAGTTTTTGGAGACTAGCGGGGGGAAACACAGATACGCAGTATTTT; CDR3aa: CASSFWRLAGGNTDTQYF
abundance: NA; v_gene: TRBV12-5; j_gene: TRBJ2-7; d_gene: TRBD2; CDR3nt: TGTGCTAGTGGTTATGGACTAGCGGGCTACGAGCAGTACTTC; CDR3aa: CASGYGLAGYEQYF
abundance: few; v_gene: TRBV4-1; j_gene: TRBJ2-7; d_gene: TRBD2; CDR3nt: TGCGCCAGCAGCCAACCCCTAGCGGGGGGACGAACCTACGAGCAGTACTTC; CDR3aa: CASSQPLAGGRTYEQYF
abundance: many; v_gene: TRBV20-1; j_gene: TRBJ1-1; d_gene: NA; CDR3nt: TGCAGTACCGAATCGCAGGGAATTGAAGCTTTCTTT; CDR3aa: CSTESQGIEAFF
abundance: many; v_gene: TRBV5-1; j_gene: TRBJ2-7; d_gene: NA; CDR3nt: TGCGCCAGCAGCTTGGTTCGGGGCGGAATATACGAGCAGTACTTC; CDR3aa: CASSLVRGGIYEQYF
abundance: few; v_gene: TRBV5-1; j_gene: TRBJ2-2; d_gene: TRBD2; CDR3nt: TGCGCCAGCAGTCTCATAGCGGGGGACTACACCGGGGAGCTGTTTTTT; CDR3aa: CASSLIAGDYTGELFF
abundance: NA; v_gene: TRBV27; j_gene: TRBJ2-7; d_gene: NA; CDR3nt: TGTGCCGGCAGTCCCACTTCAGGTTACGAGCAGTACTTC; CDR3aa: CAGSPTSGYEQYF
abundance: NA; v_gene: TRBV20-1; j_gene: TRBJ2-7; d_gene: TRBD1; CDR3nt: TGCAGTGCTTCCCAGGGGGAGTACGAGCAGTACTTC; CDR3aa: CSASQGEYEQYF
abundance: NA; v_gene: TRBV4-2; j_gene: TRBJ2-2; d_gene: NA; CDR3nt: TGTGCCAGCAGCCAACTCAGTCACACCGGGGAGCTGTTTTTT; CDR3aa: CASSQLSHTGELFF
abundance: many; v_gene: TRBV2; j_gene: TRBJ2-2; d_gene: NA; CDR3nt: TGTGCCAGCAGTGGAGCGGGTGCGAACACCGGGGAGCTGTTTTTT; CDR3aa: CASSGAGANTGELFF
abundance: few; v_gene: TRBV2; j_gene: TRBJ2-7; d_gene: NA; CDR3nt: TGTGCCAGCAGCCCCCAGGGATGGGTGCAGTACTTC; CDR3aa: CASSPQGWVQYF
abundance: many; v_gene: TRBV7-9; j_gene: TRBJ1-6; d_gene: TRBD1; CDR3nt: TGTGCCAGCAGCCGGCGGACAGGGGGCGTGAGTTCACCCCTCCACTTT; CDR3aa: CASSRRTGGVSSPLHF
abundance: NA; v_gene: TRBV20-1; j_gene: TRBJ2-7; d_gene: NA; CDR3nt: TGCAGTGCTAGAGAACAGTCCTACGAGCAGTACTTC; CDR3aa: CSAREQSYEQYF
abundance: many; v_gene: TRBV28; j_gene: TRBJ1-6; d_gene: TRBD1; CDR3nt: TGTGCCAGCAACATCAGACAGGGGTTTAATTCACCCCTCCACTTT; CDR3aa: CASNIRQGFNSPLHF
abundance: few; v_gene: TRBV11-1; j_gene: TRBJ2-3; d_gene: NA; CDR3nt: TGTGCCAGCAGCCCCGTTGGGGGAAGCACAGATACGCAGTATTTT; CDR3aa: CASSPVGGSTDTQYF
abundance: many; v_gene: TRBV2; j_gene: TRBJ1-5; d_gene: NA; CDR3nt: TGTGCCAGCAGTGGAGGTAAAGGCAATCAGCCCCAGCATTTT; CDR3aa: CASSGGKGNQPQHF
abundance: many; v_gene: TRBV20-1; j_gene: TRBJ2-3; d_gene: NA; CDR3nt: TGCAGTGCTAGAGATCGATTTAGCACAGATACGCAGTATTTT; CDR3aa: CSARDRFSTDTQYF
abundance: NA; v_gene: TRBV18; j_gene: TRBJ2-5; d_gene: TRBD2; CDR3nt: TGTGCCAGCTCACCGGGTTTCGACGGGGGGGGAGCGAAGACCCAGTACTTC; CDR3aa: CASSPGFDGGGAKTQYF
abundance: NA; v_gene: TRBV2; j_gene: TRBJ1-2; d_gene: NA; CDR3nt: TGTGCCAGCATGAATAACTATGGCTACACCTTC; CDR3aa: CASMNNYGYTF
abundance: many; v_gene: TRBV20-1; j_gene: TRBJ2-7; d_gene: TRBD2; CDR3nt: TGCAGTGCTCGAGCGGGGGGGGACTACGAGCAGTACTTC; CDR3aa: CSARAGGDYEQYF
abundance: many; v_gene: TRBV18; j_gene: TRBJ2-1; d_gene: NA; CDR3nt: TGTGCCAGCTCACCACCGATGAAAACCAACAATGAGCAGTTCTTC; CDR3aa: CASSPPMKTNNEQFF
abundance: few; v_gene: TRBV7-2; j_gene: TRBJ2-3; d_gene: TRBD2; CDR3nt: TGTGCCAGCAGCTTGTTATCGGGGGGGGCTGGAGATACGCAGTATTTT; CDR3aa: CASSLLSGGAGDTQYF
abundance: many; v_gene: TRBV27; j_gene: TRBJ1-6; d_gene: TRBD1; CDR3nt: TGTGCCAGCAGCATAGGACAGGGGCGATATAATTCACCCCTCCACTTT; CDR3aa: CASSIGQGRYNSPLHF
abundance: few; v_gene: TRBV10-3; j_gene: TRBJ1-4; d_gene: TRBD1; CDR3nt: TGTGCCTCCAGGGGGACAGGGGTGGAAAAACTGTTTTTT; CDR3aa: CASRGTGVEKLFF
abundance: many; v_gene: TRBV28; j_gene: TRBJ2-7; d_gene: NA; CDR3nt: TGTGCCAGCAGTTGGGCAGGGGAAGTCTACGAGCAGTACTTC; CDR3aa: CASSWAGEVYEQYF
abundance: NA; v_gene: TRBV19; j_gene: TRBJ2-7; d_gene: TRBD1; CDR3nt: TGTGCCAGTAGTATAACGGGACAGGGGTTCCACGAGCAGTACTTC; CDR3aa: CASSITGQGFHEQYF
abundance: many; v_gene: TRBV20-1; j_gene: TRBJ1-1; d_gene: NA; CDR3nt: TGCAGTGCCTTGCGACCGGGTAACACTGAAGCTTTCTTT; CDR3aa: CSALRPGNTEAFF
abundance: many; v_gene: TRBV6-1; j_gene: TRBJ2-2; d_gene: TRBD1; CDR3nt: TGTGCCAGCAGGTCCGGGACAGAGGACGGGGAGCTGTTTTTT; CDR3aa: CASRSGTEDGELFF
abundance: many; v_gene: TRBV6-1; j_gene: TRBJ2-3; d_gene: NA; CDR3nt: TGTGCCAGCAGAGAAAGGGGGGATACGCAGTATTTT; CDR3aa: CASRERGDTQYF
abundance: few; v_gene: TRBV9; j_gene: TRBJ1-1; d_gene: NA; CDR3nt: TGTGCCAGCAGTGGGAGGGGGGGTCGAAAGAACACTGAAGCTTTCTTT; CDR3aa: CASSGRGGRKNTEAFF
abundance: few; v_gene: TRBV4-1; j_gene: TRBJ2-6; d_gene: TRBD1; CDR3nt: TGCGCCAGCAGCCTCGGACAGGGGGCTGGGGCCAACGTCCTGACTTTC; CDR3aa: CASSLGQGAGANVLTF
abundance: NA; v_gene: TRBV10-3; j_gene: TRBJ2-3; d_gene: TRBD2; CDR3nt: TGTGCCATCAGTGAGTCTGGACTAGCTCGCGATACGCAGTATTTT; CDR3aa: CAISESGLARDTQYF
abundance: NA; v_gene: TRBV19; j_gene: TRBJ1-2; d_gene: NA; CDR3nt: TGTGCCAGTAGGCCTTTTGGGGGGACGGACTATAACTATGGCTACACCTTC; CDR3aa: CASRPFGGTDYNYGYTF
abundance: many; v_gene: TRBV5-1; j_gene: TRBJ2-1; d_gene: TRBD2; CDR3nt: TGCGCCAGCAGCTCGGGGGGGACCTACAATGAGCAGTTCTTC; CDR3aa: CASSSGGTYNEQFF
abundance: NA; v_gene: TRBV6-5; j_gene: TRBJ2-1; d_gene: NA; CDR3nt: TGTGCCAGCAGTTACCGAGGGGAGACCCAGTTCTTC; CDR3aa: CASSYRGETQFF
abundance: few; v_gene: TRBV18; j_gene: TRBJ1-2; d_gene: NA; CDR3nt: TGTGCCAGCTCACCAACGGGGGATCCTAATGGCTACACCTTC; CDR3aa: CASSPTGDPNGYTF
abundance: few; v_gene: TRBV19; j_gene: TRBJ1-2; d_gene: TRBD1; CDR3nt: TGTGCCAGTAGTCAGACAGGGGCTTCCTATGGCTACACCTTC; CDR3aa: CASSQTGASYGYTF
abundance: many; v_gene: TRBV18; j_gene: TRBJ2-3; d_gene: NA; CDR3nt: TGTGCCAGCTCACCAGGGGGGCCCCCCGTCGCAGATACGCAGTATTTT; CDR3aa: CASSPGGPPVADTQYF
abundance: many; v_gene: TRBV27; j_gene: TRBJ1-1; d_gene: NA; CDR3nt: TGTGCCAGCAGTTACCTCGACCCAGGTAACACTGAAGCTTTCTTT; CDR3aa: CASSYLDPGNTEAFF
abundance: many; v_gene: TRBV5-1; j_gene: TRBJ1-1; d_gene: NA; CDR3nt: TGCGCCAGCAGCTTATCGACAGTCTCCACTGAAGCTTTCTTT; CDR3aa: CASSLSTVSTEAFF